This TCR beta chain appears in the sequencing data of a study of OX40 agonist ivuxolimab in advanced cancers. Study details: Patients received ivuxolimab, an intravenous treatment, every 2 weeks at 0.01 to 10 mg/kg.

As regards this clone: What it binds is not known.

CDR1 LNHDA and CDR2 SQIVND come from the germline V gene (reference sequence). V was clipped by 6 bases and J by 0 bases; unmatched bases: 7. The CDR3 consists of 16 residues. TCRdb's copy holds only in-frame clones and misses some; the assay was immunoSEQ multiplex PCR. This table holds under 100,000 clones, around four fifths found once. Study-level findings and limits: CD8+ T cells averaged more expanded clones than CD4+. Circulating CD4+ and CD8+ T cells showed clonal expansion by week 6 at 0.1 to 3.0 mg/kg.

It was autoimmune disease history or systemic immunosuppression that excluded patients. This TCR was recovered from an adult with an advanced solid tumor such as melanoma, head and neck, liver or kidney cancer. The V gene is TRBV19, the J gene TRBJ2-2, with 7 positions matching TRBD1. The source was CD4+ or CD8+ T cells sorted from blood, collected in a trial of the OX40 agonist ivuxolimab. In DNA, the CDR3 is TGTGCCAGTAGCGGACAGGCCACCGCGAACACCGGGGAGCTGTTTTTT. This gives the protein CASSGQATANTGELFF.